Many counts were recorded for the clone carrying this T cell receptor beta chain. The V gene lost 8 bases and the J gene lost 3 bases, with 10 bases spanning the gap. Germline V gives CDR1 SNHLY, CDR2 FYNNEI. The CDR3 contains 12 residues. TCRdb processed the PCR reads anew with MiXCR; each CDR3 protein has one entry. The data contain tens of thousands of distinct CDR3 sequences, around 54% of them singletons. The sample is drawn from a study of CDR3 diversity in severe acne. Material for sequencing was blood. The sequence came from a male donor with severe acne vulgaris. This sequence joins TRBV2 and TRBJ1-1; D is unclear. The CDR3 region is CASGYMYTEAFF. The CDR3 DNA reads TGTGCCAGCGGGTACATGTACACTGAAGCTTTCTTT.